A single T cell receptor beta chain is shown here with its context. Its antigen is not known. The data were obtained in a study of tumor-infiltrating lymphocytes in localized non-small cell lung cancer. General study points: Each assay used a separate piece of the same tissue. Immunotypes IM1 and IM2 had similar TCR-derived T-cell fractions. Available tissue quantity limited TCR sequencing to a patient subset. Tumor T-cell fraction from TCR sequencing was not associated with recurrence-free survival (p = 0.61).

This table comes from immunoSEQ multiplex PCR, and its TCRdb copy is limited to in-frame clones, with some not included. This repertoire shows 9,500 or so clones, 72% found once; its top ten account for 14% to 15%. The sequencing input was lung tumor tissue. This TCR came from a human donor with non-small cell lung cancer.

CDR3 in amino acids: CASSPRGTSGTYEQYF. CDR3 DNA: TGTGCCAGTAGTCCCCGAGGAACTAGCGGAACCTACGAGCAGTACTTC. The chain uses TRBV19 and TRBJ2-7; TRBD2 matches at 8 bases. The CDR3 has 16 residues. CDR1 and CDR2 (germline): LNHDA, SQIVND (reference sequence). The junction had 11 bases not matched to a gene; V was cut back by 5 bases and J by 2 bases.